This section outlines one TCR beta chain sequence together with its context. What this receptor recognizes is not known. Qualities for individual bases were not recorded, and no much larger clone is one base off. Library prep was done by the immunoSEQ multiplex PCR assay. The multiplex PCR relied on a mix of 60 forward primers for TCR Vbeta segments and 13 reverse primers for TCR Jbeta segments. The CDR3 region of rearranged TCR beta genes was amplified from genomic DNA with a multiplex PCR assay. The amplified TCR beta libraries were sequenced on the Illumina HiSeq System as 87-base-pair reads. The authors' analysis ran thus. In a later analysis, about 80 million unique TCR beta chains were counted across the roughly 670 repertoires, and roughly 11 million of these chains were shared by at least two donors. A nearest-neighbor algorithm error-corrected the raw reads and collapsed the reads into unique sequences, merging closely related sequences to remove PCR and sequencing errors. To assign V, D and J gene segments, CDR3 sequences were aligned to IMGT reference sequences. For a sequence to be retained, a match of at least six nucleotides to both a V gene segment and a J gene segment was required. A rearrangement was called productive if the CDR3 had no stop codons and remained in frame with V and J, and every other rearrangement was called non-productive. CDR3 was defined according to IMGT convention as the region running from the second conserved V-encoded cysteine to the conserved J-encoded phenylalanine. The earlier analysis of some 600 of the donors excluded sequences that lacked an unambiguous match to a single V gene segment. In an earlier analysis of around 590 of the donors, a V segment was called functional when productive rearrangements were above 56.7%, and segregating when the standard deviation between donors exceeded 5%. A statistical classification framework was built for diagnosing cytomegalovirus status from the catalog of TCR beta chain sequences. A later analysis assigned V and J genes by comparing TCR nucleotide sequences with IMGT/GENE-DB human TR gene sequences. A later analysis assigned CDR3 sequences and most-parsimonious VDJ recombination scenarios with the TCRdist pipeline. A later analysis defined each TCR beta chain by its CDR3 amino acid sequence plus V-gene family, and excluded reads lacking a unique V-gene family. In a later analysis, nearly 600 highly shared, low-generation-probability nucleotide sequences were removed to address suspected cross-contamination and a sequencing artifact. In a later analysis, a clonal expansion index for each public chain was calculated from normalized within-repertoire ranks of inferred template counts. In a later analysis, generation probabilities were computed with a VDJ recombination model fitted to out-of-frame rearrangements, and the resulting probabilities were checked against IGoR. Hypergeometric tests were used in a later analysis to score TCR-TCR, TCR-HLA and TCR-CMV co-occurrence, with a repertoire-size bias correction applied to the TCR pairs. In a later analysis, false discovery rates were estimated by permuting HLA or CMV assignments 20 times. In a later analysis, co-occurring TCRs were grouped using DBSCAN, with TCRdist sequence similarity added in when clustering inside HLA-allele-positive subsets. Co-occurrence clustering excluded repertoires with fewer than 30,000 or more than 120,000 public chains, plus five with anomalous nucleotide sharing. In its TCRdb copy, this immuneACCESS table keeps in-frame sequences only and misses some clones. Where compared with another copy, unresolved V genes explain less than half of these, and the others have no known cause. Clonal size and the V and J genes are those of that table, whereas D and trimming came from the DNA. This sample holds approximately 150,000 clones; around three quarters were observed only once. The ten largest clones represent approximately 13% of the sample.

The cohort consisted of some 730 healthy bone marrow donors. Cohort members were all nominally healthy when sampled, although unrecorded immune exposures were likely present. The donor was CMV seropositive and was included in the group of around 300 seropositive cohort members. A peripheral blood sample was provided by each donor, and peripheral blood mononuclear cells were used for TCR beta sequencing. Genomic DNA extraction from the blood cell samples was performed with the Qiagen DNeasy Blood Extraction Kit. This record comes from a study of cytomegalovirus exposure and HLA in healthy donors (dated by TCRdb to between 2016 and 2019). As for the study more broadly: An earlier analysis of 587 of the donors reported about 290 Gb of sequence data and some 100 million unique TCR beta sequences from some 180 million T cells. Approximately 310 gigabases of sequencing data and 70 million to 95 million unique TCR sequences made up an early release that covered nearly 650 HLA-typed donors. The genetic ancestry cluster associated with self-reported Caucasian donors included approximately 85% of the 350 to 500 genotyped donors. The aim of the study was to test whether cataloging public T cell receptors could identify signatures of past pathogen exposure. The study profiled the T cell repertoires of hundreds of subjects by immunosequencing and related them to cytomegalovirus serostatus. A separate validation cohort of some 130 different subjects was used in addition to the roughly 670-subject first cohort. To predict cytomegalovirus infection status, the study combined high-throughput TCR immunosequencing, statistical association of individual TCRs with disease status, and machine learning. To study patterns of TCR occurrence, a later analysis re-analyzed previously published TCR beta repertoires from under 750 donors and added high-resolution HLA genotyping. Rather than using new phenotypic data, the later analysis identified candidate immune exposures from TCR beta sequences and from how often those sequences occurred across donors. An earlier analysis of around 540 of the donors applied high-throughput TCR beta sequencing to assess whether each TCR beta V gene segment acted as functional or pseudogenic. Alongside the repertoire data, information on donor age, sex, ethnicity and CMV serostatus was compiled. A later genetic analysis took genome-wide SNP genotypes for about 55% of the 666 donors and used that subset as a discovery cohort. Every repertoire in the discovery cohort had been generated on one and the same sequencing platform. Class I and class II HLA loci were covered by the typing at four-digit resolution. Typing coverage differed by locus: A, B, C, DRB1 and DQB1 were typed in about 620-630 donors, DQA1 in roughly 500, DPA1 in roughly 590, and DPB1 in just under 490. Several DR-DQ haplotypes were handled as single units for association and clustering because linkage in the cohort was strong. On average, approximately 250,000 unique TCR beta nucleotide sequences were sequenced per donor among about 400 genotyped donors of the cohort, with around 19% of those sequences being non-productive. General study outcomes and caveats: In a later analysis, 16,951 TCR beta sequences were associated with specific HLA alleles at a false discovery rate of 0.05. Strong co-occurrence of HLA alleles, especially DR and DQ, made assigning TCR associations to individual alleles difficult. Linkage disequilibrium might explain the correlated functional status among segregating V segments, but an unknown experimental factor could not be ruled out. CMV serostatus was the only immune exposure information available for the cohort. Some IMGT-functional V segments, including TRBV6-2 and TRBV6-3, could not be distinguished by the 87-base-pair reads and were therefore excluded. A cluster of highly shared sequence variants was judged likely to represent a technical artifact of the sequencing pipeline. Three of the identified cytomegalovirus-associated TCR beta chains were confirmed in vitro to be specific for cytomegalovirus antigens. According to a later analysis, most CMV-associated TCR beta chains appeared to be HLA-restricted, and the HLA associations seemed to be driven largely by CMV exposure. The authors suggested that the approach could potentially be extended to other disease states and immunological phenotypes. In a later genetic analysis, a missense DCLRE1C variant was associated with V-gene and J-gene trimming of TCR beta chains, and the association was replicated in an independent cohort. Because some donors lacked HLA typing at each locus, the association tests relied only on the typed subset. Some 16 rarely observed V segments, including chromosome 9 orphons, were excluded from the earlier analysis of several hundred of the donors because counts were too low. An earlier analysis of 587 of the donors showed that most TCR beta V segments appeared in productive rearrangements either about 90% or about 30% of the time, which broadly matched IMGT annotations. A further reported finding was that TCR beta sequences accurately predicted the HLA-A and HLA-B alleles for most subjects in the first cohort. Compared with equally common non-associated chains, HLA-associated TCR beta chains in a later analysis were more clonally expanded and had lower generation probabilities. In a later analysis, the rate of TCR association differed among HLA loci, with DRB1 alleles having the most associated TCRs and HLA-C alleles having the fewest. In a later genetic analysis, fewer N-insertions in productive TCRs were reported among donors in an Asian-associated ancestry cluster than the roughly 700-donor mean. Roughly uniform sequencing depth across donors was assumed in presence/absence analyses, although this assumption may not hold. The study listed 150 to 200 TCR beta chains as associated with cytomegalovirus. In a later analysis, several top co-occurrence clusters were reported to appear linked to parvovirus B19, influenza, CMV and Epstein-Barr virus. Across donors, most TCR sequences were observed very rarely, whereas some public TCRs were present in many individuals. In both the original and validation cohorts, the classifier was reported to diagnose cytomegalovirus status with high specificity and sensitivity. This cohort had only TCR beta chains sequenced, and the lack of alpha or paired-chain data limited which features could be detected.

From cysteine to phenylalanine, the CDR3 is 15 amino acids long. Just CDR3 DNA is preserved here, 45 bases in frame from base 1. V is trimmed back by 3 bases and J by 4 bases, and the junction contains 6 bases that no gene match accounts for. The germline V gene sets CDR1 to SGHVS and CDR2 to FNYEAQ. Sequencing used PBMCs. The sequence is built from TRBV7-6 and TRBJ2-5, with TRBD1 identical over 9 junction bases. The sequence was collected from a middle-aged man in good health and CMV-seropositive. CDR3 sequence: CASSFGTGRGETQYF. DNA sequence: TGTGCCAGCAGCTTTGGGACAGGGAGGGGAGAGACCCAGTACTTC. Full variable domain (CDR3 extended with the reference TRBV7-6 and TRBJ2-5 proteins): GAGVSQSPRYKVTKRGQDVALRCDPISGHVSLYWYRQALGQGPEFLTYFNYEAQQDKSGLPNDRFSAERPEGSISTLTIQRTEQRDSAMYRCASSFGTGRGETQYFGPGTRLLVL.